This T cell receptor beta chain was sequenced in a study of shared clonotypes between healthy human individuals. Study-wide context: CD4 naive and memory got three plates each, CD8 naive two, CD8 memory one.

This clone has a handful of counts. The antigen remains unidentified. Sequence at one end of the junction differs from germline and may be a read error. The study, taken as a whole, reports: On the whole, naive subsets had larger estimated richness than memory subsets had.

Clones were read by immunoSEQ multiplex PCR, and TCRdb kept only the in-frame ones, dropping some. The data hold over a million clones, with around 74% observed a single time. Germline CDR1 and CDR2: MDHEN and SYDVKM. The CDR3 spans 11 residues. The chain is built from TRBV28 and TRBJ2-7; TRBD2 is a possible D gene (6 bases). The sample taken for sequencing was memory CD4+ T cells sorted from blood. As to subset: CD45RA-negative fraction. The clonotype was recovered from a man aged 18 to 29 in good health. For the CDR3, the DNA is TGTGCCAGCAGGGGACTCGACAGTATTAGCTTC. It translates to CASRGLDSISF. The complete variable domain, with remaining parts taken from reference TRBV28 and TRBJ2-7, reads DVKVTQSSRYLVKRTGEKVFLECVQDMDHENMFWYRQDPGLGLRLIYFSYDVKMKEKGDIPEGYSVSREKKERFSLILESASTNQTSMYLCASRGLDSISFGPGTRLTVT.